This T cell receptor (beta chain) is from a study of beta chain features in type 1 diabetes. Study results and caveats: Naive, central memory and regulatory TCRB repertoires appeared more similar among patients than healthy donors. In these data, an HLA type influence on TCRB rearrangement remained unresolved. Patients with type 1 diabetes carried fewer insertions and had more deletions at their VDJ junctions.

In regard to this clone: Antigen unknown.

V was cut by 4 bases and J by 6 bases, with 17 bases left in between. The CDR3 is 15 residues long. Germline CDR1 SGDLS, CDR2 YYNGEE. What was sequenced were expressed TCRB transcripts, since all of the isolated RNA had been reverse transcribed. Data came from immunoSEQ multiplex PCR; TCRdb stores just in-frame clones and leaves some out. The table lists more than 150,000 clones, over 8.5% of them singletons. The gene calls are TRBV9 and TRBJ1-5, with D tentatively TRBD1 (5 bases). The TCR originated in a man between 18 and 35 years old in good health. The sample was central memory CD4+ T cells from blood. CDR3 sequence (DNA): TGTGCCAGCAGCCAGGGACCAGGGCCCGCTCAGCCCCAGCATTTT. It specifies CASSQGPGPAQPQHF.